One and the same sample provided the 11 T cell receptor beta chains below, sequenced in a study of blood T cell repertoires in COVID-19 (dated by TCRdb to the early 2020s). The library came from the immunoSEQ multiplex PCR assay. What TCRdb holds here is the immuneACCESS table cut down to in-frame rearrangements. Part of the clones is not present; checked against another copy, under half of the missing clones reflect an unresolved V gene, and the others are unexplained. This sample is represented by about 120,000 clones; around 89% of them were singletons. The ten largest make up 3.8% of the sample. Sequenced material: peripheral blood. The receptors stem from an older woman with COVID-19, enrolled during active disease.

This chain uses TRBV12-3 or TRBV12-4 with TRBJ2-1; D ambiguous. Trimming pared 3 bases from V and 9 bases from J, leaving 9 bases between. The CDR3 contains 12 residues. CDR3 in amino acids: CASSFLLGEQFF. The CDR3 coding sequence is TGTGCCAGCAGTTTCCTCCTAGGTGAGCAGTTCTTC.

This clone occurred a few times. The J gene is TRBJ2-2, the V gene TRBV19; D possibly corresponds to TRBD2 (5 bases). CDR1 is LNHDA and CDR2 is SQIVND in the germline V gene (reference sequence). Trimming removed 2 bases at V and 8 bases at J, with 15 bases between. There are 15 residues in the CDR3. The chain's CDR3 is CASSITGNIGGELFF. The CDR3 coding sequence is TGTGCCAGTAGTATAACCGGGAACATAGGTGGGGAGCTGTTTTTT.

The rearrangement uses TRBV9 and TRBJ2-2, with 9 positions matching TRBD2. CDR3 length: 16 residues. V gave up 0 bases and J gave up 5 bases; unmatched junction bases: 5. Germline V CDR1 and CDR2: SGDLS, YYNGEE. Here the CDR3 reads CASSVVSGGLTGELFF. In DNA form, the CDR3 reads TGTGCCAGCAGCGTAGTGAGCGGGGGGTTAACCGGGGAGCTGTTTTTT.

The chain carries TRBV9 and TRBJ2-7, with D tentatively TRBD2 (5 bases). The CDR3 extends over 17 amino acids. Trimming removed 1 base at V and 0 bases at J, with 17 bases between. Germline assignment: CDR1 SGDLS and CDR2 YYNGEE. CDR3 protein: CASSVRPMDSSSYEQYF. DNA for the CDR3: TGTGCCAGCAGCGTACGACCGATGGACTCGAGCTCCTACGAGCAGTACTTC.

The V gene is TRBV11-1, the J gene TRBJ1-1; D perhaps matches TRBD1 (5 bases). The germline V and J ends were trimmed by 5 bases and 0 bases, with 13 bases remaining between them. Looked up from germline, CDR1 is SGHAT and CDR2 is FQDESV (reference sequence). The CDR3 covers 15 residues. CDR3 loop: CASSTRQGLNTEAFF. CDR3 sequence (DNA): TGTGCCAGCAGCACCCGCCAGGGTTTGAACACTGAAGCTTTCTTT.

Only a few counts were recorded for this clone. V usage is TRBV5-4 and J usage is TRBJ1-1; a possible D gene is TRBD1 (5 bases). V was pared by 4 bases and J by 4 bases, with 14 bases between. The CDR3 has 14 amino acids. Germline V gene sequence: CDR1 SGHNT, CDR2 YYREEE (reference sequence). Here the CDR3 reads CASSKGPGGTEAFF. CDR3 sequence (DNA): TGTGCCAGCAGCAAAGGCCCGGGGGGCACTGAAGCTTTCTTT.

The chain links TRBV6-6 to TRBJ2-5; D is possibly TRBD1 (5 bases). The length of the CDR3 is 14 residues. Germline CDR1 is MNHNY and CDR2 is SVGAGI (reference sequence). Trimming left V 1 base short and J 3 bases short, with 9 bases between. The CDR3 coding sequence is TGTGCCAGCAGTTACTACCCAGGGAAAGAGACCCAGTACTTC. Residues: CASSYYPGKETQYF.

This clone was observed a single time. The chain links TRBV5-6 to TRBJ2-3; 8 nucleotides line up with TRBD2. The germline gives CDR1 SGHDT, CDR2 YYEEEE. CDR3 length: 16 residues. V lost 2 bases and J lost 0; bases outside the gene matches: 5. CDR3 sequence: CASSFGGGKSTDTQYF. In DNA, the CDR3 is TGTGCCAGCAGCTTTGGCGGGGGGAAGAGCACAGATACGCAGTATTTT.

The genes are TRBV5-8 and TRBJ2-7; 10 nucleotides match TRBD1. Germline CDR1 is SGHTS and CDR2 is YDEGEE. Trimming removed 4 bases from V and 2 bases from J; junction bases left unmatched: 9. The CDR3 sequence is 16 residues long. CDR3 amino acids: CASSHHLTGGAYEQYF. The CDR3 DNA is TGTGCCAGCAGCCACCACCTGACAGGGGGCGCCTACGAGCAGTACTTC.

The chain has TRBV6-5 and TRBJ2-7, with D possibly being TRBD2 (5 bases). The CDR3 totals 15 residues. Trimming took off 6 bases at V and 5 bases at J, with 20 bases between the two ends. Looked up from germline, CDR1 is MNHEY and CDR2 is SVGAGI. CDR3 protein: CASRTPDGVGDEQYF. For the CDR3, the DNA is TGTGCCAGCAGGACCCCGGACGGGGTTGGGGACGAGCAGTACTTC.

This clone showed up many times. CDR3 DNA: TGTGCCAGCAGCTTAGTAACAGGGAGGGGCTACGAGCAGTACTTC. It translates to CASSLVTGRGYEQYF. The V and J genes are TRBV7-9 and TRBJ2-7, with D perhaps matching TRBD2 (7 bases). V shed 1 base and J shed 3 bases, with 13 bases lying between them. There are 15 residues in the CDR3. Per germline, CDR1 SEHNR and CDR2 FQNEAQ (reference sequence).